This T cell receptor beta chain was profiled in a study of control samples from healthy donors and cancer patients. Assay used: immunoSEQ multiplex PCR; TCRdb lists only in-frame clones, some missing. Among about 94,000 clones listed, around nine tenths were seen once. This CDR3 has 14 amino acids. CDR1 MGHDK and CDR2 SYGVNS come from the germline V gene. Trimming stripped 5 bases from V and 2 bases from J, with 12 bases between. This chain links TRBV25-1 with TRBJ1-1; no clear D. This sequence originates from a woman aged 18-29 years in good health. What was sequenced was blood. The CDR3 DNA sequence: TGTGCCAGCAGTAGTCATGGGAGTAACACTGAAGCTTTCTTT. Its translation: CASSSHGSNTEAFF.